The 18 T cell receptor beta chains reported below all come from one sample, sequenced in a study of shared clonotypes between healthy human individuals. Produced via immunoSEQ multiplex PCR; TCRdb's table is partial and in-frame only. The profile shows approximately 400,000 clones, just over 95% of them singletons. The sample consisted of memory CD8+ T cells sorted from blood. As for subset: CD45RO+ cells pooled with CCR7-negative TemRA cells. The receptor source for this set is a man between 25 and 39 years old in good health.

The chain uses TRBV28 and TRBJ1-5; 7 positions agree with TRBD1. CDR1 is MDHEN and CDR2 is SYDVKM in the germline V gene. The CDR3 sequence is 16 residues long. V trimming: 5 bases; J trimming: 2 bases; junction bases outside the gene matches: 9. Here the CDR3 DNA reads TGTGCCAGCAGTCAATCGGAGGGGACAGGCAATCAGCCCCAGCATTTT. Translation gives CASSQSEGTGNQPQHF. The variable domain in full, completed from reference TRBV28 and TRBJ1-5, reads DVKVTQSSRYLVKRTGEKVFLECVQDMDHENMFWYRQDPGLGLRLIYFSYDVKMKEKGDIPEGYSVSREKKERFSLILESASTNQTSMYLCASSQSEGTGNQPQHFGDGTRLSIL.

This clone is a singleton in its sample. The rearrangement joins TRBV12-5 to TRBJ2-7; D is possibly TRBD2 (5 bases). Between the trimmed V and J ends, which lost 6 bases and 3 bases, there was a span of 18 bases. This CDR3 contains 15 residues. Germline CDR1 is LGHNT and CDR2 is FRNRAP. CDR3 nucleotides: TGTGCTAGTGGGGAAGTCTACCAGCGGCGCTACGAGCAGTACTTC. It specifies CASGEVYQRRYEQYF. Combining the CDR3 with reference TRBV12-5 and TRBJ2-7 gives the whole variable domain DARVTQTPRHKVTEMGQEVTMRCQPILGHNTVFWYRQTMMQGLELLAYFRNRAPLDDSGMPKDRFSAEMPDATLATLKIQPSEPRDSAVYFCASGEVYQRRYEQYFGPGTRLTVT.

The chain uses TRBV28 and TRBJ2-1; TRBD2 matches 9 bases. The CDR3 covers 13 residues. Germline V gives CDR1 MDHEN, CDR2 SYDVKM. With 7 bases clipped from V and 8 bases from J, the junction kept 6 bases outside the gene matches. The CDR3 loop is CASTGTSRYEQFF. CDR3 DNA sequence: TGTGCCAGCACCGGGACTAGCCGGTATGAGCAGTTCTTC.

V is TRBV5-4 and J is TRBJ2-5; TRBD2 matches 7 bases. Losses at the gene ends were 6 bases for V and 3 bases for J; bases not matched to a gene: 8. The CDR3 runs 14 residues. Germline V lookup: CDR1 SGHNT, CDR2 YYREEE (reference sequence). CDR3 protein: CASNLAGQKETQYF. The CDR3 DNA sequence: TGTGCCAGCAACTTAGCGGGTCAGAAAGAGACCCAGTACTTC.

Remarks on this clone: One end of the junction varies from germline; a read error may be responsible. CDR3 sequence: CASGCGGLTYEQHF. The CDR3 DNA is TGTGCCAGCGGCTGTGGGGGGCTAACCTACGAGCAGCACTTC. The chain has TRBV7-4 and TRBJ2-7, with D possibly called TRBD1 or TRBD2 (6 bases each). Germline CDR1 is SGHVT and CDR2 is SQSDAQ. The CDR3 totals 14 residues.

The V and J genes are TRBV5-1 and TRBJ2-1, with 7 bases matching TRBD2. The CDR3 totals 15 residues. From germline, CDR1 is SGHRS and CDR2 YFSETQ. Trimming cost V 2 bases and J 5 bases; bases outside gene matches: 7. In DNA, the CDR3 is TGCGCCAGCAGCTTATTCGCGGGAGAAAACAATGAGCAGTTCTTC. It specifies CASSLFAGENNEQFF.

V usage is TRBV5-6 and J usage is TRBJ1-4; 8 bases match TRBD1. Germline lookup yields CDR1 SGHDT and CDR2 YYEEEE. The CDR3 sequence is 15 residues long. The V and J ends lost 0 bases and 8 bases, in that order; junction bases with no gene match: 6. DNA for the CDR3: TGTGCCAGCAGCTTGGCGGTCAGGGGGCTCGAAAAACTGTTTTTT. This sequence encodes CASSLAVRGLEKLFF.

The chain recombines TRBV30 with TRBJ2-1; TRBD2 matches 9 bases. This CDR3 region has 14 residues. V was clipped by 2 bases and J by 7 bases; unmatched bases: 6. Per the germline V gene, CDR1 is GTSNPN and CDR2 is SVGIG (reference sequence). The CDR3, as DNA: TGTGCCTGGAGTCACGCTAGCGGGAAGAATGAGCAGTTCTTC. It yields the protein CAWSHASGKNEQFF.

The CDR3 loop is CASSRGSTYNEQFF. DNA for the CDR3: TGCGCCAGCAGCCGCGGGAGTACCTACAATGAGCAGTTCTTC. The gene calls are TRBV5-1 and TRBJ2-1, with 7 bases identical to TRBD2. The V gene end was trimmed by 4 bases and the J gene end by 2 bases; junction bases not matched to a gene: 3. Germline CDR1 reads SGHRS; CDR2 reads YFSETQ. The CDR3 length is 14 residues.

J is TRBJ2-7 and V is TRBV15; 7 positions agree with TRBD1. CDR3 length equals 12 residues. V dropped 2 bases and J dropped 7; count of bases not matched to a gene: 2. Germline V gives CDR1 LNHNV, CDR2 YYDKDF (reference sequence). DNA of the CDR3: TGTGCCACCAGCAGACCGACAGGGGAGCAGTACTTC. It yields the protein CATSRPTGEQYF.

The chain uses TRBV10-2 and TRBJ2-3; the match to TRBD1 covers 8 bases. The J segment lost 2 bases and the V segment lost 6 bases, leaving 7 bases of the junction unmatched. There are 15 residues in the CDR3. From germline, CDR1 is WSHSY and CDR2 SAAADI. The DNA of the CDR3 is TGCGCCAGCAGGGGACAGGAATATCTCACAGATACGCAGTATTTT. As protein: CASRGQEYLTDTQYF.

The J gene is TRBJ1-5, the V gene TRBV6-5, with 8 nucleotides matching TRBD1. The junction had 2 bases not matched to a gene; V was cut back by 5 bases and J by 2 bases. This CDR3 is built from 14 residues. CDR1 is MNHEY, CDR2 SVGAGI, per germline. This CDR3 is CASSLRGRNQPQHF. The CDR3 bases are TGTGCCAGCAGTCTCAGGGGGCGCAATCAGCCCCAGCATTTT.

CDR3 coding DNA: TGTGCCAGCAGCGTAACGGGCGGTTCGGCGTACCAAGAGACCCAGTACTTC. This translates into CASSVTGGSAYQETQYF. The chain recombines TRBV9 with TRBJ2-5; the D is unclear. CDR3 size: 17 residues. CDR1 is SGDLS, CDR2 YYNGEE, per germline. Between the trimmed V and J ends, which lost 1 base and 0 bases, there was a span of 16 bases. The whole variable domain, filled in from reference TRBV9 and TRBJ2-5, reads DSGVTQTPKHLITATGQRVTLRCSPRSGDLSVYWYQQSLDQGLQFLIQYYNGEERAKGNILERFSAQQFPDLHSELNLSSLELGDSALYFCASSVTGGSAYQETQYFGPGTRLLVL.

This rearrangement joins TRBV28 to TRBJ2-3, with 14 bases matching TRBD2. J was trimmed by 5 bases and V by 6 bases; bases with no gene match: 4. The V gene's germline CDR1 is MDHEN and CDR2 SYDVKM. The CDR3 is made up of 15 amino acids. CDR3 coding DNA: TGTGCCAGCAGGTCCGGGACTAGCGGGAGAGATACGCAGTATTTT. Translated: CASRSGTSGRDTQYF.

The J gene is TRBJ1-5, the V gene TRBV9, with D tentatively TRBD1 (5 bases). V gave up 2 bases and J gave up 13 bases, with 10 bases separating them. The CDR3 totals 11 residues. Per germline, CDR1 SGDLS and CDR2 YYNGEE. The CDR3 region is CASSVQGGQHF. DNA for the CDR3: TGTGCCAGCAGCGTCCAGGGAGGTCAGCATTTT.

The chain uses TRBV28 and TRBJ2-1, with 8 bases fitting TRBD1. There are 13 residues in the CDR3. In germline, CDR1 is MDHEN, CDR2 SYDVKM. V was pared by 6 bases and J by 6 bases, with 4 bases of the junction left unmatched. The CDR3 sequence: CASRRGQVNEQFF. In DNA form, the CDR3 reads TGTGCCAGCAGGCGGGGACAGGTCAATGAGCAGTTCTTC. Together with reference TRBV28 and TRBJ2-1, the CDR3 gives the full variable domain: DVKVTQSSRYLVKRTGEKVFLECVQDMDHENMFWYRQDPGLGLRLIYFSYDVKMKEKGDIPEGYSVSREKKERFSLILESASTNQTSMYLCASRRGQVNEQFFGPGTRLTVL.

V is TRBV6-5 and J is TRBJ2-2; D call uncertain. V lost 6 bases and J lost 0, with 11 bases in between. CDR1 is MNHEY and CDR2 is SVGAGI in the germline V gene. The CDR3 consists of 15 residues. The CDR3 region is CASRLRASNTGELFF. CDR3 nucleotide sequence: TGTGCCAGCAGGCTCCGGGCCTCGAACACCGGGGAGCTGTTTTTT.

This chain connects TRBV19 to TRBJ2-7; D possibly corresponds to TRBD2 (6 bases). Germline-derived CDR1 and CDR2 are LNHDA and SQIVND (reference sequence). This CDR3 is built from 14 residues. Trimming removed 6 bases at V and 5 bases at J, with 17 bases between. The CDR3 DNA reads as TGTGCCAGTAGCACCGTGACTAGATCCCACGAGCAGTACTTC. Its protein product is CASSTVTRSHEQYF.